A selection of T cell receptor beta chains follows, all from one sample in a study of blood T cell repertoires in COVID-19. TCRdb's copy holds only in-frame clones and misses some; the assay was immunoSEQ multiplex PCR. The sample contains some 170,000 clones, around 81% of which appear only once. Sequencing input: PBMCs or T cells enriched from blood (not recorded which). The receptors shown here come from a man aged 40-55 years who had recovered from COVID-19. Both conserved end residues are part of each CDR3. A D gene is named only where the DNA matches it firmly. A clone size is listed for some rows: how often the clone was seen (once, few, many), or a class if it is expanded.

>TRBJ2-1|TRBD2|TRBV7-9|NA|16
TGTGCCAGCAGCTCAACCGGGACTAGCGGGGGGATCGGGCAGTTCTTC
CASSSTGTSGGIGQFF
>TRBJ2-4|NA|TRBV6-5|NA|15
TGTGCCAGCGTCTCACAGGGTTCGGGCAAAAACATTCAGTACTTC
CASVSQGSGKNIQYF
>TRBJ1-1|NA|TRBV7-9|NA|13
TGTGCCGGATTAGGGGTCGGAGAGACTGAAGCTTTCTTT
CAGLGVGETEAFF
>TRBJ1-5|TRBD1|TRBV19|NA|15
TGTGCCAGTAGTGGCAGGGGACAGGCTTTCCAGCCCCAGCATTTT
CASSGRGQAFQPQHF
>TRBJ2-5|NA|TRBV5-8|NA|14
TGTGCCAGCAGTTCACAATGGGGAGTCGAGACCCAGTACTTC
CASSSQWGVETQYF
>TRBJ1-1|TRBD1|TRBV20-1|few|14
TGCAGTGCTAGTTCATTTCCAGGGGGCGGGGAAGCTTTCTTT
CSASSFPGGGEAFF
>TRBJ2-2|NA|TRBV6-1|NA|16
TGTGCCAGCAGTGAACGCGGGGGCCTCAACACCGGGGAGCTGTTTTTT
CASSERGGLNTGELFF
>TRBJ1-5|TRBD1|TRBV7-9|NA|14
TGTGCCAGCAGCTTTGGGACAGGACCTCAGCCCCAGCATTTT
CASSFGTGPQPQHF
>TRBJ1-3|NA|TRBV5-1|once|17
TGCGCCAGCAGCGTCGGGACTTCTGGGCGGGCAGGAAACACCATATATTTT
CASSVGTSGRAGNTIYF
>TRBJ2-1|TRBD2|TRBV30|NA|14
TGTGCCTGGAGTACCAGTGGGAGGGGAAATGAGCAGTTCTTC
CAWSTSGRGNEQFF
>TRBJ2-1|NA|TRBV5-1|NA|15
TGCGCCAGCAGCTTGGGGGAGGTCGTCCAGAATGAGCAGTTCTTC
CASSLGEVVQNEQFF
>TRBJ1-5|NA|TRBV6-1|NA|12
TGTGCCAGCAGTGAAACGAGTCAGCCCCAGCATTTT
CASSETSQPQHF
>TRBJ1-6|TRBD1|TRBV3-1/TRBV3-2|NA|17
TGTGCCAGCAGCCAGTCCCGGGACAGCCTACTTTATTCACCCCTCCACTTT
CASSQSRDSLLYSPLHF
>TRBJ2-1|TRBD2|TRBV4-2|once|17
TGTGCCAGCAGCCAAGCCGCCGGGACTAGCGGGGCAGGTGAGCAGTTCTTC
CASSQAAGTSGAGEQFF
>TRBJ1-2|TRBD1|TRBV2|few|14
TGTGCCAGCAGTGATGGACAGGGGCGGGGTGGCTACACCTTC
CASSDGQGRGGYTF
>TRBJ1-5|NA|TRBV25-1|NA|14
TGTGCCAGCAGTGAATATTCGGGGAATCAGCCCCAGCATTTT
CASSEYSGNQPQHF
>TRBJ2-3|NA|TRBV10-3|once|15
TGTGCCATCAGTGATGATAGCTCCAGCACAGATACGCAGTATTTT
CAISDDSSSTDTQYF
>TRBJ2-1|TRBD2|TRBV24-1|NA|17
TGTGCCACCAGTGACTCCAGGACTAGCGGGGGACACAATGAGCAGTTCTTC
CATSDSRTSGGHNEQFF
>TRBJ2-1|TRBD2|TRBV11-2|NA|15
TGTGCCAGCAGCTTAGCGGGACTAGCTTACAATGAGCAGTTCTTC
CASSLAGLAYNEQFF
>TRBJ2-7|NA|TRBV5-4|few|13
TGTGCCAGCAGCTCACAGGGCAACTACGAGCAGTACTTC
CASSSQGNYEQYF
>TRBJ1-2|NA|TRBV12-3/TRBV12-4|NA|13
TGTGCCAGCAGTTTACAGGGGACGTATGGCTACACCTTC
CASSLQGTYGYTF
>TRBJ2-4|NA|TRBV27|NA|15
TGTGCCAGCAGTTTAACCCGTGAAACTCGAAACATTCAGTACTTC
CASSLTRETRNIQYF
>TRBJ1-1|NA|TRBV24-1|NA|14
TGTGCCACCAGTGATGCGTTTGACTCCACTGAAGCTTTCTTT
CATSDAFDSTEAFF
>TRBJ1-2|NA|TRBV11-2|NA|13
TGTGCCAGCAGCGGGGAGGGAATCTATGGCTACACCTTC
CASSGEGIYGYTF
>TRBJ1-5|TRBD1|TRBV29-1|once|12
TGCAGCGCCGGACAGGGCAATCAGCCCCAGCATTTT
CSAGQGNQPQHF
>TRBJ1-4|TRBD1|TRBV9|NA|15
TGTGCCAGCAGCGTAGACCTCCGGGACAGGGGAACGCTGTTTTTT
CASSVDLRDRGTLFF
>TRBJ2-7|TRBD1|TRBV13|NA|13
TGTGCCAGCAGCGGTCAGGGGGCGTACGAGCAGTACTTC
CASSGQGAYEQYF
>TRBJ1-2|NA|TRBV30|once|15
TGTGCCTGGAGTCCGAACACAGGGTTTTCGGGGGGCTACACCTTC
CAWSPNTGFSGGYTF
>TRBJ1-2|NA|TRBV12-3/TRBV12-4|few|12
TGTGCCAGCAGCCACGGACAGAGTGGCTACACCTTC
CASSHGQSGYTF
>TRBJ1-6|NA|TRBV7-9|NA|14
TGTGCCAGCAGCTTAGAAGGGGAACTTTCACCCCTCCACTTT
CASSLEGELSPLHF
>TRBJ2-1|NA|TRBV21-1|NA|14
TGTGCCAGCAGCACCCAGGGGGATGGCGATGAGCAGTTCTTC
CASSTQGDGDEQFF
>TRBJ2-3|TRBD2|TRBV18|NA|16
TGTGCCAGCTCACCCAGAGCGGGGACTAGCACAGATACGCAGTATTTT
CASSPRAGTSTDTQYF
>TRBJ2-1|NA|TRBV3-1/TRBV3-2|NA|13
TGTGCCAGCAGCCAAATGACTTCGGGAGAGCAGTTCTTC
CASSQMTSGEQFF
>TRBJ2-3|NA|TRBV4-1|NA|16
TGCGCCAGCAGACCTCTGGGAGACAGGCTCACAGATACGCAGTATTTT
CASRPLGDRLTDTQYF
>TRBJ2-5|NA|TRBV27|NA|14
TGTGCCAGCAACCGTCAAAACTTCCAAGAGACCCAGTACTTC
CASNRQNFQETQYF
>TRBJ2-5|NA|TRBV10-3|NA|12
TGTGCCATCAGTGAAGAGGAAGAGACCCAGTACTTC
CAISEEEETQYF
>TRBJ1-5|NA|TRBV19|NA|15
TGTGCCAGTACTAAAGGGGGATTCAGCAATCAGCCCCAGCATTTT
CASTKGGFSNQPQHF
>TRBJ1-6|TRBD1|TRBV6-5|NA|15
TGTGCCAGCAGTTACTCGGACAGGGGAAGATCACCCCTCCACTTT
CASSYSDRGRSPLHF
>TRBJ1-1|TRBD1|TRBV12-5|NA|14
TGTGCTAGTGGTACGGGACAGGGAACCACTGAAGCTTTCTTT
CASGTGQGTTEAFF
>TRBJ1-4|NA|TRBV5-6|once|17
TGTGCCAGCAGCCTGTTGGTGGGACAAAATTTTAATGAAAAACTGTTTTTT
CASSLLVGQNFNEKLFF
>TRBJ1-4|TRBD1|TRBV30|NA|15
TGTGCCTGGAGTAGGGGGACAGGCGGTAATGAAAAACTGTTTTTT
CAWSRGTGGNEKLFF
>TRBJ1-1|NA|TRBV9|NA|13
TGTGCCAGCAGCGTCCTCAGATCCACTGAAGCTTTCTTT
CASSVLRSTEAFF
>TRBJ1-5|TRBD1|TRBV7-2|NA|15
TGTGCCAGCAGCTTGGGAACAGGGGGCTATCAGCCCCAGCATTTT
CASSLGTGGYQPQHF
>TRBJ2-5|NA|TRBV7-6|once|14
TGTGCCAGCAGCTCCCACGGTCTCCAAGAGACCCAGTACTTC
CASSSHGLQETQYF
>TRBJ1-1|NA|TRBV7-9|NA|14
TGTGCCAGCAGCCCCACAGGGATATATACTGAAGCTTTCTTT
CASSPTGIYTEAFF
>TRBJ2-5|TRBD2|TRBV2|NA|15
TGTGCCAGCAGTTTCAACGGGGGGGCCCGGGAGACCCAGTACTTC
CASSFNGGARETQYF
>TRBJ2-4|TRBD1|TRBV30|NA|15
TGTGCCTGGAGTCGGGACAGGGCGGCCAAAAACATTCAGTACTTC
CAWSRDRAAKNIQYF
>TRBJ2-1|NA|TRBV23-1|few|12
TGCGCCAGCAGTCACCCTATCAATGAGCAGTTCTTC
CASSHPINEQFF